The 10 T cell receptor beta chains below were found in one sample sequenced in a study of cytomegalovirus exposure and HLA in healthy donors. PCR used 60 Vbeta primers and 13 Jbeta primers. The method was immunoSEQ multiplex PCR; TCRdb's version includes in-frame clones alone and lacks a portion of them. The sample carries about 200,000 clones, about 70% recorded once. Input material: PBMCs. These TCRs come from a man aged 40-49 years in good health and CMV-seropositive.

About this clone itself: Different DNA sequences within this sample yield the same CDR3. The rearrangement uses TRBV5-8 and TRBJ1-5; a weak D match, TRBD1 (5 bases). This CDR3 has 15 residues. V lost 4 bases and J 0 bases, leaving 11 bases between the germline ends. The V gene's germline CDR1 is SGHTS and CDR2 YDEGEE. CDR3 in DNA: TGTGCCAGCAGCCTAGGACACAATAGCAATCAGCCCCAGCATTTT. Amino acid sequence: CASSLGHNSNQPQHF.

The chain employs TRBV5-6 and TRBJ2-5, with D uncertain. Germline V gene lookup returns CDR1 SGHDT and CDR2 YYEEEE. The ends were cut back, 1 base at V and 9 bases at J, with 7 bases in the middle. CDR3 size: 11 residues. The CDR3 loop is CASSLIGAQYF. CDR3 coding DNA: TGTGCCAGCAGCTTGATTGGAGCCCAGTACTTC.

The CDR3 region is CASSEGQRSCNEQFF. The CDR3 DNA follows: TGTGCCAGCAGTGAAGGGCAGCGGAGCTGCAATGAGCAGTTCTTC. This sequence joins TRBV2 and TRBJ2-1; the D gene is possibly TRBD2 (5 bases). Germline-derived CDR1 and CDR2 are SNHLY and FYNNEI. The CDR3 spans 15 residues. Trimming stripped 1 base from V and 6 bases from J, with 13 bases between.

This clone has only one observation. The V gene is TRBV5-1, the J gene TRBJ1-1; D uncertain. This CDR3 is built from 14 residues. With 2 bases removed from V and 1 base from J, the gap between germline ends came to 9 bases. Per germline, CDR1 SGHRS and CDR2 YFSETQ. The CDR3 nucleotides read TGCGCCAGCAGCTTTGTCGGGTGGAACACTGAAGCTTTCTTT. Its translation: CASSFVGWNTEAFF.

This clone was recorded a few times. V usage is TRBV2 and J usage is TRBJ2-5, with D uncertain. This CDR3 is built from 12 residues. V was clipped by 10 bases and J by 4 bases, with 13 bases between them. Germline loops: CDR1 SNHLY, CDR2 FYNNEI. CDR3 protein: CATQLHGETQYF. Written as DNA, the CDR3 is TGTGCCACCCAACTCCACGGAGAGACCCAGTACTTC.

The rearrangement uses TRBV28 and TRBJ2-7; 7 nucleotides agree with TRBD2. Trimming took 10 bases from V and 0 from J; bases not matched to a gene: 6. Germline V lookup: CDR1 MDHEN, CDR2 SYDVKM. This CDR3 comprises 13 residues. Here the CDR3 DNA reads TGTGCCACGACGGGGGGAAGCTCCTACGAGCAGTACTTC. This encodes CATTGGSSYEQYF. Filled out from reference TRBV28 and TRBJ2-7, the complete variable domain reads DVKVTQSSRYLVKRTGEKVFLECVQDMDHENMFWYRQDPGLGLRLIYFSYDVKMKEKGDIPEGYSVSREKKERFSLILESASTNQTSMYLCATTGGSSYEQYFGPGTRLTVT.

The chain joins TRBV11-2 to TRBJ2-5; TRBD2 agrees at 9 bases. TRBJ2-7 matches the DNA end more closely, so the J call is doubtful. This CDR3 region has 16 residues. The germline CDR1 and CDR2 sequences are SGHAT and FQNNGV. The CDR3 loop reads CASSLDSGGLNYEQYF. DNA for the CDR3: TGTGCCAGCAGCTTAGATAGCGGGGGACTGAACTACGAGCAGTACTTC.

Of note for this clone: Other DNA sequences in this sample translate to the same CDR3. The chain recombines TRBV6-1 with TRBJ1-5, with 11 bases fitting TRBD1. Germline V lookup: CDR1 MNHNS, CDR2 SASEGT. V gave up 4 bases and J gave up 2 bases; unmatched junction bases: 1. The CDR3 loop spans 15 amino acids. The CDR3 DNA reads as TGTGCCAGCAGTGGGACAGGGGGCGGCAATCAGCCCCAGCATTTT. Protein product: CASSGTGGGNQPQHF.

J is TRBJ2-7 and V is TRBV5-6, with 7 bases aligning to TRBD2. The CDR3 covers 13 residues. CDR1 SGHDT and CDR2 YYEEEE come from the germline V gene. With V trimmed by 2 bases and J by 7 bases, 6 bases remained unmatched. This CDR3 reads CASSFGRGREQYF. The CDR3 nucleotides read TGTGCCAGCAGCTTCGGGCGGGGGAGAGAGCAGTACTTC.

J is TRBJ2-2 and V is TRBV5-1; 12 nucleotides agree with TRBD2. Germline values: CDR1 SGHRS, CDR2 YFSETQ. V trimming: 3 bases; J trimming: 3 bases; junction bases outside the gene matches: 12. CDR3 length: 19 amino acids. CDR3 DNA: TGCGCCAGCAGCTGGGGGACGCTAGCGGGGGGGCCAGACACCGGGGAGCTGTTTTTT. As protein: CASSWGTLAGGPDTGELFF.